This T cell receptor (beta chain) was documented in a study of CD8+CD57+ T cells in acquired aplastic anemia. Background on the study: Sorted cells (CD4+ and CD8+) yielded DNA amounts that averaged roughly 3.2 ug.

Profiling of TCR beta VDJ combinations and CDR3 sequences used genomic DNA as template. TCRdb called the reads again in MiXCR, with one record for every CDR3 protein. The data show 450,000 to 600,000 distinct CDR3 sequences, with around 32% seen just once and roughly 0.8% held by the top ten. Worth noting for this clonotype: Its specificity is unknown.

Study outcomes and limitations: Comparison of patients with controls identified 25 to 30 shared CD8+ CDR3 sequences.

CDR3 length equals 15 residues. The germline V gene has CDR1 MNHNS and CDR2 SASEGT. The V segment lost 8 bases and the J segment 6 bases; nucleotides outside the gene matches: 11. Those patients picked for sequencing had displayed CD8+CD57+ cell expansion on flow cytometry. Every patient had severe acquired aplastic anemia. The V and J genes are TRBV6-1 and TRBJ2-7; 12 positions match TRBD2. The receptor's source is a human donor with aplastic anemia. What was sequenced was sorted CD4+, CD8+, or CD8+CD57+ T cells (not recorded which) from PBMCs. CDR3 nucleotide sequence: TGTGCCAGCGGAGGACGACTAGCGGGGGACATCGAGCAGTACTTC. The encoded protein is CASGGRLAGDIEQYF.